The T cell receptor beta chain under discussion was sequenced for a study of OX40 agonist ivuxolimab in advanced cancers. Study context: The patients received agonistic anti-OX40 (CD134) antibody ivuxolimab.

About this clone itself: Its antigen is unidentified.

Data came from immunoSEQ multiplex PCR; TCRdb stores just in-frame clones and leaves some out. The sample carries about 71,000 clones, 94% recorded once. Trimming removed 2 bases from V and 3 bases from J; junction bases left unmatched: 7. Germline lookup yields CDR1 SGHVS and CDR2 FQNEAQ. The CDR3 runs to 16 residues. Regarding the study as a whole: By week 6 at 0.1 to 3.0 mg/kg, blood CD4+ and CD8+ T cells had expanded clonally.

The TCR originated in an adult with an advanced solid tumor such as melanoma, head and neck, liver or kidney cancer. The sample in question was CD4+ or CD8+ T cells sorted from blood, obtained in a trial of the OX40 agonist ivuxolimab. The rearrangement uses TRBV7-8 and TRBJ1-1; TRBD1 matches at 9 bases. The CDR3 is CASSLRDRVDDTEAFF. The CDR3 bases are TGTGCCAGCAGCTTAAGGGACAGGGTGGACGACACTGAAGCTTTCTTT.